This T cell receptor (beta chain) was sequenced for a study of blood T cell repertoires in COVID-19. Background on the study: The origin of the acute and convalescent COVID-19 samples was the United States, Italy and Spain. The cDNA or gDNA used as material had been derived from T cells, B-cell-depleted T cells, or PBMCs.

Under the authors' procedure: Researchers report that nucleated cell counts were estimated from reference gene primer amplification. Profiled with immunoSEQ multiplex PCR; TCRdb holds only in-frame clones, not every one. The V and J calls and clone size come from that table; D and trimming were worked out from the DNA. The sample consists of around 430,000 clones, approximately 89% of them appearing once. Germline CDR1 LNHDA, CDR2 SQIVND (reference sequence). The CDR3 is 14 residues long. The V gene lost 5 bases and the J gene lost 0 bases, with 10 bases spanning the gap. This TCR came from a woman aged 45-65 years with COVID-19, enrolled during active disease. This chain uses TRBV19 with TRBJ1-1; D not resolved. Sequencing was done on a sample of peripheral blood. The CDR3 loop is CASSEHTVNTEAFF. In nucleotides, the CDR3 is TGTGCCAGTAGTGAACACACCGTGAACACTGAAGCTTTCTTT.